This T cell receptor beta chain is drawn from a study of cytomegalovirus exposure and HLA in healthy donors (dated by TCRdb to about 2017). A note on the overall study: An earlier analysis of some 620 of the donors reported 250 to 350 Gb of sequence data and 90 million to 120 million unique TCR beta sequences obtained from around 190 million T cells. Donor age, sex, ethnicity and CMV serostatus were compiled alongside the repertoire data. In an earlier analysis of 500 to 650 of the donors, high-throughput TCR beta sequencing was used to judge whether each TCR beta V gene segment behaved as functional or pseudogenic. Of the approximately 370 genotyped donors, 81% were placed in the genetic ancestry cluster associated with self-reported Caucasian donors. To study patterns of TCR occurrence, a later analysis re-analyzed previously published TCR beta repertoires from several hundred donors and added high-resolution HLA genotyping. All discovery cohort repertoires had been generated on a single sequencing platform. Rather than using new phenotypic data, the later analysis identified candidate immune exposures from TCR beta sequences and from how often those sequences occurred across donors. Roughly five DR-DQ haplotypes were handled as single units for association and clustering because linkage in the cohort was strong. In addition to the first cohort of around 670 subjects, a separate validation cohort of about 120 different subjects was used. Typing coverage varied by locus: roughly 620-640 donors for A, B, C, DRB1 and DQB1; 500 to 550 for DQA1; about 590 for DPA1; about 450 for DPB1. To predict cytomegalovirus infection status, the study brought together high-throughput TCR immunosequencing, statistical association of individual TCRs with disease status, and machine learning. A later genetic analysis took genome-wide SNP genotypes for 398 of the 666 donors and used that subset as a discovery cohort. An early release that covered roughly 600 HLA-typed donors contained 250 to 350 gigabases of sequencing data and tens of millions of unique TCR sequences. Among about 400 genotyped donors of the cohort, an average of about 240,000 unique TCR beta nucleotide sequences was sequenced per donor, of which about 18% were non-productive. Using immunosequencing, the study profiled T cell repertoires from fewer than 700 subjects and related those repertoires to cytomegalovirus serostatus. The study aimed to test whether cataloging public T cell receptors could reveal signatures of past pathogen exposure. HLA typing included class I and class II loci at four-digit resolution. The paper as a whole reports these results and caveats: This cohort had only TCR beta chains sequenced, and the lack of alpha or paired-chain data limited which features could be detected. The classifier was reported to diagnose cytomegalovirus status with high specificity and sensitivity in both the original cohort and the validation cohort. A further reported finding was that TCR beta sequences accurately predicted the HLA-A and HLA-B alleles for most subjects in the first cohort. In the study, around 150 TCR beta chains were listed as associated with cytomegalovirus. A later analysis found that most CMV-associated TCR beta chains appeared HLA-restricted, with HLA associations seemingly driven largely by CMV exposure. Linkage disequilibrium might explain the correlated functional status among segregating V segments, but an unknown experimental factor could not be ruled out. An association between a missense DCLRE1C variant and V-gene and J-gene trimming of TCR beta chains was found in a later genetic analysis and replicated in an independent cohort. In a later analysis, TCR association rates were found to vary across HLA loci, with the most associated TCRs seen for DRB1 alleles and the fewest for HLA-C alleles. Because HLA typing was unavailable for some donors at each locus, only the typed subset was used in association tests. In a later genetic analysis, fewer N-insertions in productive TCRs were reported among donors in an Asian-associated ancestry cluster than the approximately 710-donor mean. The 87-base-pair reads could not distinguish some IMGT-functional V segments, including TRBV6-2 and TRBV6-3, so those segments were excluded. In a later analysis, HLA-associated TCR beta chains showed more clonal expansion and lower generation probabilities than non-associated chains that were equally common. Most TCR sequences were observed very rarely across donors, whereas some public TCRs were present in many individuals. The sequencing pipeline was judged likely to have produced a cluster of highly shared sequence variants as a technical artifact. For the cohort, immune exposure information was limited to CMV serostatus. Three of the identified cytomegalovirus-associated TCR beta chains were confirmed in vitro to be specific for cytomegalovirus antigens. The authors suggested that the approach could potentially be generalized to other disease states and immunological phenotypes. In an earlier analysis of fewer than 750 of the donors, most TCR beta V segments were observed in productive rearrangements about 87% or about 30% of the time, broadly matching IMGT annotations. Over 15 rarely observed V segments, including chromosome 9 orphons, were excluded from the earlier analysis of 550 to 700 of the donors because counts were too low. A later analysis reported that several top co-occurrence clusters appeared linked to parvovirus B19, influenza, CMV and Epstein-Barr virus. Assigning TCR associations to individual alleles was difficult when HLA alleles, especially DR and DQ, strongly co-occurred. Specific HLA alleles were associated with some 15,000 TCR beta sequences at a false discovery rate of 0.05 in a later analysis. Sequencing depth was assumed to be roughly uniform across donors in the presence/absence analyses, though that assumption may not hold.

To note about this clone: Its antigen remains undetermined. Base quality data are lacking; no much larger clone is found one base away.

In total, 666 healthy bone marrow donors made up the cohort. All cohort members were sampled while nominally healthy, although unrecorded immune exposures were likely present. The donor was CMV seropositive and was included in the group of 250 to 300 seropositive cohort members. Every donor gave a peripheral blood sample, and the peripheral blood mononuclear cells from that sample were used for TCR beta sequencing. The Qiagen DNeasy Blood Extraction Kit was used to extract genomic DNA from the blood cell samples. The method was the immunoSEQ multiplex PCR assay. For the multiplex PCR, a mixture combining 60 forward primers for TCR Vbeta segments and 13 reverse primers for TCR Jbeta segments was used. The CDR3 region of rearranged TCR beta genes was amplified from genomic DNA by a multiplex PCR assay. Amplified TCR beta libraries were sequenced as 87-base-pair reads on the Illumina HiSeq System. The original pipeline was this. Across the roughly 600 repertoires, a later analysis counted 80 million or so unique TCR beta chains, some 11 million of which were shared by at least two donors. Raw reads were error-corrected and collapsed into unique sequences with a nearest-neighbor algorithm that merged closely related sequences to remove PCR and sequencing errors. To assign V, D and J gene segments, CDR3 sequences were aligned to IMGT reference sequences. Each retained sequence needed at least a six-nucleotide match to both a V gene segment and a J gene segment. A rearrangement counted as productive if the CDR3 had no stop codons and remained in frame with V and J, and every other rearrangement counted as non-productive. CDR3 was defined according to IMGT convention as the region running from the second conserved V-encoded cysteine to the conserved J-encoded phenylalanine. The earlier analysis of 500 to 600 of the donors excluded sequences that lacked an unambiguous match to a single V gene segment. An earlier analysis of roughly 590 of the donors called V segments functional above 56.7% productive rearrangements and segregating when the between-donor standard deviation exceeded 5%. A statistical classification framework was developed to diagnose cytomegalovirus status using the catalog of TCR beta chain sequences. A later analysis assigned V and J genes by comparing TCR nucleotide sequences with IMGT/GENE-DB human TR gene sequences. A later analysis assigned CDR3 sequences and most-parsimonious VDJ recombination scenarios with the TCRdist pipeline. A later analysis defined each TCR beta chain by its CDR3 amino acid sequence plus V-gene family, and excluded reads lacking a unique V-gene family. As a way to deal with suspected cross-contamination and a sequencing artifact, a later analysis dropped 592 nucleotide sequences that were highly shared and had low generation probability. A later analysis calculated a clonal expansion index for each public chain from normalized within-repertoire ranks of inferred template counts. In a later analysis, generation probabilities were computed using a VDJ recombination model fitted to out-of-frame rearrangements, and the results were checked against IGoR. Hypergeometric tests were used in a later analysis to score TCR-TCR, TCR-HLA and TCR-CMV co-occurrence, with a repertoire-size bias correction applied to the TCR pairs. A later analysis estimated false discovery rates by permuting HLA or CMV assignments 20 times. In a later analysis, co-occurring TCRs were grouped using DBSCAN, with TCRdist sequence similarity added in when clustering inside HLA-allele-positive subsets. For co-occurrence clustering, repertoires with fewer than 30,000 or more than 120,000 public chains were excluded, along with a handful of repertoires with anomalous nucleotide sharing. TCRdb re-hosts the immuneACCESS table, in-frame sequences only. Its copies lack some clones; in the studies checked, an unresolved V gene accounts for under half of them, and the cause for the rest is not known. Clonal size and the V and J genes are those of that table, whereas D and trimming came from the DNA. The sample data list around 140,000 clones, and around 78% of these were observed just once. Together, the top ten hold less than 3% of the sample.

From the cysteine up to the phenylalanine, the CDR3 has a length of 14 residues. The retained sequence is limited to the CDR3, 42 bases, with the frame set at the first base. V sheds 0 bases and J sheds 1 base, leaving 6 bases between their ends. CDR1 and CDR2, looked up from the germline V gene, are SGHVS and FNYEAQ. Material: PBMCs. The TCR originated in a woman under 30 in good health and CMV-seropositive. The chain joins TRBV7-6 to TRBJ1-1, and possibly TRBD1, on 6 matching bases. In nucleotides, the sequence is TGTGCCAGCAGCTTAGCGGGACAGAACACTGAAGCTTTCTTT. It translates as CASSLAGQNTEAFF.